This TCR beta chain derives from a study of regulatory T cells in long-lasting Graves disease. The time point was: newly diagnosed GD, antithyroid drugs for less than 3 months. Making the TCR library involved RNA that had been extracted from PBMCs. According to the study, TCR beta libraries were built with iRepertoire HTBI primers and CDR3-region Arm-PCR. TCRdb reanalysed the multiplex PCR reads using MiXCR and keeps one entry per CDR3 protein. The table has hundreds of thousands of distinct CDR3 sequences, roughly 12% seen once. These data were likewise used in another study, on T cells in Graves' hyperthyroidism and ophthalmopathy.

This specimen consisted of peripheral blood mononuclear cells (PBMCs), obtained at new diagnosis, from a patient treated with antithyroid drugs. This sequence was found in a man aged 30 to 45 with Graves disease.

CDR3 in DNA: TGTGCCAGCAAGCCTAGCGGGAGCTACGAGCAGTACTTC. This gives the protein CASKPSGSYEQYF. The chain combines TRBV6-1 with TRBJ2-7; the match to TRBD2 covers 10 bases. Per the germline V gene, CDR1 is MNHNS and CDR2 is SASEGT. The CDR3 is 13 residues long. The J segment lost 3 bases and the V segment lost 7 bases, leaving 3 bases of the junction unmatched.